The 2 T cell receptor beta chains below come from one sample, sequenced in a study of blood T cell repertoires in COVID-19. This table comes from immunoSEQ multiplex PCR, and its TCRdb copy is limited to in-frame clones, with some not included. This table has a few hundred thousand clones, roughly 84% appearing once. Sequenced input: peripheral blood. These receptors were obtained from a woman between 18 and 29 years old with acute or convalescent COVID-19.

The J gene is TRBJ2-1, the V gene TRBV5-1; possibly TRBD2 for D (5 bases). V was cut by 4 bases and J by 1 base, with 18 bases left in between. CDR3 length: 17 amino acids. Germline V CDR1 and CDR2: SGHRS, YFSETQ. The CDR3 coding sequence is TGCGCCAGCAGCCCAGCGCTTTTTCGGGAATCCTACAATGAGCAGTTCTTC. Its protein product is CASSPALFRESYNEQFF.

This clone was counted a few times. The chain employs TRBV25-1 and TRBJ1-1, with D tentatively TRBD1 (5 bases). Germline CDR1 MGHDK, CDR2 SYGVNS. This CDR3 has 13 residues. V was trimmed by 2 bases and J by 5 bases, leaving 9 bases between them. In DNA form, the CDR3 reads TGTGCCAGCAGTGAACCCGGGGGTACTGAAGCTTTCTTT. This gives the protein CASSEPGGTEAFF.